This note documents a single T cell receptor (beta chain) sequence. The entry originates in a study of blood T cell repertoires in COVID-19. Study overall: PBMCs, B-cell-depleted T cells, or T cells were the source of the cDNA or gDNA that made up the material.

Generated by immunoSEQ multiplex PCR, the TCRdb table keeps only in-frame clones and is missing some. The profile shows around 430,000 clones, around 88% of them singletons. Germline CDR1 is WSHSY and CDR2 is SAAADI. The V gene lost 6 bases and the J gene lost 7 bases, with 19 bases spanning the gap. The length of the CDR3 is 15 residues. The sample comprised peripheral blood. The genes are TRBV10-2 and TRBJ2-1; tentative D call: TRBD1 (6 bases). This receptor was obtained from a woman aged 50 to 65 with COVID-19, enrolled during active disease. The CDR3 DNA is TGCGCCAGCAGCCCCACAGGGATGGACCTAAATGAGCAGTTCTTC. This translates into CASSPTGMDLNEQFF.